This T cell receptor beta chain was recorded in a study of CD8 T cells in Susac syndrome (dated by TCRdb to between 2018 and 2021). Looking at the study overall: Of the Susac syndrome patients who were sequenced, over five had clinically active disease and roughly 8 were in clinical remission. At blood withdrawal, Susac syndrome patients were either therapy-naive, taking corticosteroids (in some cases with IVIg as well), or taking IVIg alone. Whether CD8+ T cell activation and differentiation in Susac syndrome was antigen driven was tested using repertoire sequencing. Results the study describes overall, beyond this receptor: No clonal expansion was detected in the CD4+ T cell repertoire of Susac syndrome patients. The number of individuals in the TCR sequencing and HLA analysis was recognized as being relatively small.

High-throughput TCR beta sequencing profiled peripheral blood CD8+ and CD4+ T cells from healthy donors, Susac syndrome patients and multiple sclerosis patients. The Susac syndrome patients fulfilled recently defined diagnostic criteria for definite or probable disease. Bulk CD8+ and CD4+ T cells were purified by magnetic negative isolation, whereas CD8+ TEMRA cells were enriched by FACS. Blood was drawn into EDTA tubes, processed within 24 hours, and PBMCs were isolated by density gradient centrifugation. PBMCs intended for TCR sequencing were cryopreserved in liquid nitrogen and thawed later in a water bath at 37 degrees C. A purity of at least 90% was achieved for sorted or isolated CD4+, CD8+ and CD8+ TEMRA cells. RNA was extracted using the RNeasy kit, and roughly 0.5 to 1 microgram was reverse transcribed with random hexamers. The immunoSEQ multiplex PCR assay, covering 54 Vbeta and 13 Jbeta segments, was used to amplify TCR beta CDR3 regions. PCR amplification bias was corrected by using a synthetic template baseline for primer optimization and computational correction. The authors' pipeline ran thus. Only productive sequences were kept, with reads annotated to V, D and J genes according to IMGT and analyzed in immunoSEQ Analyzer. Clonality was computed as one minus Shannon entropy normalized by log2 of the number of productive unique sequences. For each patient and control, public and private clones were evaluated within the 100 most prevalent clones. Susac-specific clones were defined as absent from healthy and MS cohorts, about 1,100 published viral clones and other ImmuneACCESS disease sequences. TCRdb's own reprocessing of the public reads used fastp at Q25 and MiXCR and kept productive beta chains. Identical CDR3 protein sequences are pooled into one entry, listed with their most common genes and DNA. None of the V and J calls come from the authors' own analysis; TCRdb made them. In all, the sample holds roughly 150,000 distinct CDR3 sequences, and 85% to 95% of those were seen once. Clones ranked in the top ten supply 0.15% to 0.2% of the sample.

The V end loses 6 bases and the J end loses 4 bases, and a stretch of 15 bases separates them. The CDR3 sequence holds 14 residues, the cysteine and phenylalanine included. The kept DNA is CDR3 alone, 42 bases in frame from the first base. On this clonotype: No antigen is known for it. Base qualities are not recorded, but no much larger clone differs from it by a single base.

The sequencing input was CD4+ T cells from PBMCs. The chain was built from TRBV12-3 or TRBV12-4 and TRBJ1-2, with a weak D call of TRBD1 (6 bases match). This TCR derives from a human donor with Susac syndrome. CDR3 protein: CASSGQFPPYGYTF. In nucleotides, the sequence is TGTGCCAGCAGCGGACAGTTCCCCCCCTATGGCTACACCTTC.